This is a list of T cell receptor beta chains from one sample in a study of blood T cell repertoires in COVID-19. Only in-frame clones appear in the TCRdb table, and some are missing; sequencing was by immunoSEQ multiplex PCR. Of some 42,000 clones listed, approximately 88% are singletons. Sequencing was done on a sample of peripheral blood. These receptors originate from a human donor in a cohort sampled during active COVID-19. Both conserved end residues are part of each CDR3. The D gene is left open where the match is weak. Clone size is given for some rows only: seen once, a few or many times, or a class if the clone is expanded.

17	TRBV4-3	.	.	TRBJ1-2	CASSQGVAGVGNYGYTF	TGCGCCAGCAGCCAAGGGGTTGCGGGTGTGGGGAACTATGGCTACACCTTC
17	TRBV29-1	.	TRBD1	TRBJ1-2	CSVEAPSFDGTGRGYTF	TGCAGCGTTGAAGCCCCTTCCTTCGACGGGACAGGGCGGGGCTACACCTTC
18	TRBV7-9	.	.	TRBJ2-6	CASSRRGTGNSGANVLTF	TGTGCCAGCAGCCGCCGGGGGACGGGTAACTCTGGGGCCAACGTCCTGACTTTC
16	TRBV6-2/TRBV6-3	.	TRBD1	TRBJ2-7	CASSLPGQGDSYEQYF	TGTGCCAGCAGTTTACCGGGACAGGGGGACTCCTACGAGCAGTACTTC
16	TRBV11-2	.	TRBD1	TRBJ2-7	CASSSPQGARGYEQYF	TGTGCCAGCAGCTCCCCTCAGGGGGCGCGCGGCTACGAGCAGTACTTC
16	TRBV5-4	.	.	TRBJ1-1	CASSLALGQMNTEAFF	TGTGCCAGCAGCTTGGCCCTCGGACAGATGAACACTGAAGCTTTCTTT
14	TRBV4-3	.	.	TRBJ1-4	CASSQDGRGEKLFF	TGCGCCAGCAGCCAAGATGGGCGAGGGGAAAAACTGTTTTTT
16	TRBV7-9	.	TRBD1	TRBJ1-4	CASSRGQGVTNEKLFF	TGTGCCAGCAGCAGGGGACAGGGGGTCACTAATGAAAAACTGTTTTTT
16	TRBV6-2/TRBV6-3	.	TRBD1	TRBJ1-5	CASSYAAGGGNQPQHF	TGTGCCAGCAGTTACGCGGCAGGGGGTGGCAATCAGCCCCAGCATTTT
12	TRBV3-1/TRBV3-2	.	.	TRBJ2-7	CASSLSAGEQYF	TGTGCCAGCAGCCTTTCTGCGGGAGAGCAGTACTTC
15	TRBV19	.	TRBD2	TRBJ2-5	CASSISGLAGETQYF	TGTGCCAGTAGTATATCGGGACTAGCGGGAGAGACCCAGTACTTC
14	TRBV4-1	once	.	TRBJ1-2	CASSQDRESYGYTF	TGCGCCAGCAGCCAAGACCGGGAAAGCTATGGCTACACCTTC
14	TRBV5-6	once	.	TRBJ1-3	CASRGGSSGNTIYF	TGTGCCAGCAGGGGAGGGAGCTCTGGAAACACCATATATTTT
15	TRBV5-6	.	.	TRBJ1-5	CASSLEGTNNQPQHF	TGTGCCAGCAGCTTGGAAGGGACTAACAATCAGCCCCAGCATTTT
15	TRBV3-1/TRBV3-2	.	TRBD1	TRBJ1-6	CASSLETGANSPLHF	TGTGCCAGCAGCCTGGAGACAGGGGCTAATTCACCCCTCCACTTT
16	TRBV6-5	.	TRBD1	TRBJ2-7	CASSYSEGTGGYEQYF	TGTGCCAGCAGTTACTCGGAGGGGACAGGGGGCTACGAGCAGTACTTC
16	TRBV7-6	.	.	TRBJ1-3	CASSLVADRTGNTIYF	TGTGCCAGCAGCTTAGTCGCCGACAGAACGGGAAACACCATATATTTT
16	TRBV19	.	TRBD1	TRBJ1-3	CASSLAGTASGNTIYF	TGTGCCAGTAGTCTAGCCGGGACAGCCTCTGGAAACACCATATATTTT
14	TRBV7-2	.	.	TRBJ1-5	CASSPSSPWQPQHF	TGTGCCAGCAGCCCTAGTTCTCCCTGGCAGCCCCAGCATTTT
14	TRBV6-1	.	.	TRBJ1-1	CASSEARGGDKAFF	TGTGCCAGCAGTGAAGCGCGTGGAGGAGACAAGGCTTTCTTT
17	TRBV6-2/TRBV6-3	.	TRBD1	TRBJ2-7	CASSPLPRDSKSYEQYF	TGTGCCAGCAGCCCCCTTCCCCGGGACAGCAAATCCTACGAGCAGTACTTC
14	TRBV7-2	.	.	TRBJ1-2	CASSLAQTTGGYTF	TGTGCCAGCAGCTTAGCACAGACTACCGGGGGCTACACCTTC
13	TRBV27	.	.	TRBJ2-6	CASTPSGANVLTF	TGTGCCAGCACTCCCTCTGGGGCCAACGTCCTGACTTTC
13	TRBV5-4	.	TRBD1	TRBJ1-1	CASSPGTGVEAFF	TGTGCCAGCAGCCCAGGGACAGGCGTTGAAGCTTTCTTT
15	TRBV7-2	.	.	TRBJ2-1	CASSSWGGAYNEQFF	TGTGCCAGCAGCTCATGGGGGGGCGCCTACAATGAGCAGTTCTTC
15	TRBV7-2	once	TRBD1	TRBJ2-7	CASSLNPGGTYEQYF	TGTGCCAGCAGCTTAAATCCAGGGGGTACCTACGAGCAGTACTTC
16	TRBV7-2	once	.	TRBJ1-6	CASSSDRGSYNSPLHF	TGTGCCAGCAGCTCAGATCGGGGATCCTATAATTCACCCCTCCACTTT
14	TRBV18	.	.	TRBJ1-3	CASSQDTSGNTIYF	TGTGCCAGCTCACAGGACACCTCTGGAAACACCATATATTTT
16	TRBV14	.	TRBD1	TRBJ1-6	CASSHTTGTANSPLHF	TGTGCCAGCAGCCATACTACCGGGACAGCTAATTCACCCCTCCACTTT
14	TRBV6-5	.	TRBD1	TRBJ1-4	CASSRDRTNEKLFF	TGTGCCAGCAGTCGGGACAGAACTAATGAAAAACTGTTTTTT
16	TRBV18	.	.	TRBJ2-6	CASSPPGAGGANVLTF	TGTGCCAGCTCACCACCGGGGGCAGGAGGGGCCAACGTCCTGACTTTC